This T cell receptor (beta chain) is from a study of blood T cell repertoires in COVID-19. Background on the study: The United States, Italy and Spain supplied acute and convalescent COVID-19 samples. T cells, B-cell-depleted T cells, or PBMCs provided the cDNA or gDNA that served as material.

Original handling: From reference gene primer amplification, estimates of nucleated cell counts were derived. Sequencing used immunoSEQ multiplex PCR; TCRdb keeps in-frame clones, though not all of them. V, J and clone size are those of that table, while D and trimming were read from the DNA. The top ten clones hold approximately 5% of a sample with approximately 200,000 clones, roughly 80% of them seen once. Material for sequencing was peripheral blood. This TCR was recovered from a human donor in a cohort sampled during active COVID-19.

The CDR3 spells CASSLTGGTYNEQFF. DNA of the CDR3: TGTGCCAGCAGCTTAACGGGAGGGACCTACAATGAGCAGTTCTTC. The genes are TRBV7-3 and TRBJ2-1; 7 nucleotides line up with TRBD2. This CDR3 spans 15 amino acids. The germline V gene encodes CDR1 SGHTA and CDR2 FQGTGA. With 0 bases clipped from V and 2 bases from J, the junction kept 1 base outside the gene matches.